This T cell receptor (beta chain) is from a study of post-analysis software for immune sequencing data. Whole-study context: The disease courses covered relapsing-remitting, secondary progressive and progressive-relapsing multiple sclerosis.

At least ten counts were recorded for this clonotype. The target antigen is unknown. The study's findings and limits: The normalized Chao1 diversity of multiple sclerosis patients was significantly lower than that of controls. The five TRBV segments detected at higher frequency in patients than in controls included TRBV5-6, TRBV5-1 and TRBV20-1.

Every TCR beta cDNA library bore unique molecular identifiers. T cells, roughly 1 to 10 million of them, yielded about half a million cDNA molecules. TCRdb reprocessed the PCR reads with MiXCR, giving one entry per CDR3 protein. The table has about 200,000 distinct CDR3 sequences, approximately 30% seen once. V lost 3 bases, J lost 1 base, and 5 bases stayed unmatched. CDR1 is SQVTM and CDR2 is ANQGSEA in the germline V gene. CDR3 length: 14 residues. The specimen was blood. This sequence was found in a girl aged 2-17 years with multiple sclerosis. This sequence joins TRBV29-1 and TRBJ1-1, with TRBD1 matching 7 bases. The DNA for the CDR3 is TGCAGCGTTGAGGGCGGGACAGCGAACACTGAAGCTTTCTTT. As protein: CSVEGGTANTEAFF.